This T cell receptor (beta chain) was captured in a study of blood T cells in healthy people across ages. The germline CDR1 and CDR2 sequences are MNHEY and SMNVEV (reference sequence). This CDR3 is 16 amino acids long. Combining a sample-barcoded 5' primer with a J-beta primer mix, a second PCR ran for roughly 7 to 12 cycles. MiXCR, run by TCRdb on the 5' RACE reads, gives a single entry per CDR3 protein. Among 500,000 to 600,000 distinct CDR3 sequences listed, 25% to 30% were seen once. This clonotype was detected a few times. Its specificity is not known. Notes on the study in general: When set beside aged donors, long-lived donors presented more naive CD4+ cells and higher diversity.

This clonotype was obtained from a woman in her 70s in good health. Material for sequencing was blood. The genes are TRBV27 and TRBJ2-5; 14 nucleotides align to TRBD2. With the DNA end fitting TRBJ2-1 better, the J assignment may be wrong. CDR3 DNA sequence: TGTGCCAGCAGTTCCAGGACTAGCGGGGGGCCCCGCGAGCAGTTCTTC. It is translated as CASSSRTSGGPREQFF.